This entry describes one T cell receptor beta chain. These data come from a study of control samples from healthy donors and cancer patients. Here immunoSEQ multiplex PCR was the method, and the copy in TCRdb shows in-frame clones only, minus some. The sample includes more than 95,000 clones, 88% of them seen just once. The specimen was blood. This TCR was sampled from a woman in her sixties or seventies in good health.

For the CDR3, the DNA is TGTGCCAGCAGCTCCCACGGGAGTGAAAAACTGTTTTTT. Its translation is CASSSHGSEKLFF. V and J are TRBV7-9 and TRBJ1-4, with no clear D. V was pared by 4 bases and J by 7 bases, with 10 bases between. Per the germline V gene, CDR1 is SEHNR and CDR2 is FQNEAQ (reference sequence). The length of the CDR3 is 13 residues.